One sample yielded the 10 T cell receptor beta chains listed below, sequenced in a study of PD-L1 blockade in urothelial cancer. Data came from immunoSEQ multiplex PCR; TCRdb stores just in-frame clones and leaves some out. The sample holds over 100,000 clones, less than 95% seen once. Stated time point: peripheral blood 6 weeks after treatment start. The sequenced sample was PBMCs, obtained around atezolizumab (anti-PD-L1) treatment. These receptor sequences come from a man in his fifties or sixties with urothelial cancer.

On this clone itself: Other DNA sequences in this sample translate to the same CDR3. V is TRBV11-2 and J is TRBJ1-2; weak D call: TRBD1 (6 bases). The CDR3 spans 11 residues. Germline V gene lookup returns CDR1 SGHAT and CDR2 FQNNGV. Between the trimmed V and J ends, which lost 3 bases and 8 bases, there was a span of 7 bases. This CDR3 is CASSFRGGYTF. The CDR3 DNA is TGTGCCAGCAGCTTCAGGGGCGGCTACACCTTC.

V and J are TRBV7-2 and TRBJ1-2, with 8 nucleotides matching TRBD1. The trim removed 4 bases at V and 4 bases at J, leaving 2 bases unmatched. This CDR3 has 13 amino acids. Per germline, CDR1 SGHTA and CDR2 FQGNSA. This CDR3 is CASSSGQGYGYTF. The CDR3 DNA is TGTGCCAGCAGCTCCGGACAGGGCTATGGCTACACCTTC.

The sample holds one count of this clone. This chain uses TRBV7-2 with TRBJ2-1, with 13 positions matching TRBD2. V dropped 4 bases and J dropped 12; count of bases not matched to a gene: 9. The CDR3 spans 15 residues. CDR1 and CDR2 (germline): SGHTA, FQGNSA. CDR3 sequence reads: CASSSSGLAGLVQFF. The CDR3 bases are TGTGCCAGCAGCTCTTCGGGACTAGCGGGATTGGTGCAGTTCTTC.

The chain links TRBV10-3 to TRBJ2-7; 10 nucleotides line up with TRBD2. V lost 6 bases and J lost 4; bases outside the gene matches: 9. Germline assignment: CDR1 ENHRY and CDR2 SYGVKD. The CDR3 length is 15 residues. CDR3 residues: CAIREAGGLVYEQYF. The DNA for the CDR3 is TGTGCCATCAGGGAAGCGGGAGGGTTAGTTTACGAGCAGTACTTC.

CDR3 DNA: TGTGCCAGCAGCCACAGGTACGGTACAGGCTCCTACGAGCAGTACTTC. Its translation is CASSHRYGTGSYEQYF. The chain links TRBV28 to TRBJ2-7; D is possibly TRBD1 (5 bases). Germline values: CDR1 MDHEN, CDR2 SYDVKM. V shed 6 bases and J shed 0 bases, with 18 bases lying between them. The CDR3 loop spans 16 amino acids.

The sample holds one count of this clone. The genes are TRBV7-3 and TRBJ2-2; D is unresolved. Trimming shortened V by 6 bases and J by 3 bases, and 11 bases separated the two germline ends. The germline gives CDR1 SGHTA, CDR2 FQGTGA. This CDR3 comprises 14 residues. CDR3 loop: CASSKQAYTGELFF. In nucleotides, the CDR3 is TGTGCCAGCAGTAAACAAGCGTACACCGGGGAGCTGTTTTTT.

The genes are TRBV2 and TRBJ1-3; 9 bases are shared with TRBD1. Germline V gene lookup returns CDR1 SNHLY and CDR2 FYNNEI. The CDR3 spans 15 residues. After removal of 5 bases from V and 8 bases from J, the junction contained 10 bases not matched to a gene. The CDR3 loop is CASSPNRGRGHTIYF. The CDR3 bases are TGTGCCAGCAGTCCAAACAGGGGGCGAGGCCACACCATATATTTT.

As for this clone: In this CDR3 the conserved last residue, phenylalanine or tryptophan, is missing, so a read error is likely. It is unclear where the CDR3 begins or ends on the DNA, so no DNA is shown, and the CDR3 is as TCRdb lists it. The CDR3 loop reads CASSLNTPREPLRV. The chain is built from TRBV4-2 and TRBJ1-1. The CDR3 length is 14 residues, termini included. Germline CDR1 reads LGHNA; CDR2 reads YNFKEQ.

V gene TRBV12-2 combines with J gene TRBJ2-3; TRBD2 is the table's D call and was not checked against the DNA. TRBV12-2 represents a pseudogene. This CDR3 contains 14 residues. Here the CDR3 DNA reads TGTGCACGAGATGAGGAGGGAAGGACAGATACGCAGTATTTT. This translates into CARDEEGRTDTQYF.

The chain combines TRBV11-2 with TRBJ1-2; TRBD1 is a possible D gene (5 bases). There are 14 residues in the CDR3. Trimming took off 0 bases at V and 4 bases at J, with 9 bases between the two ends. Germline V CDR1 and CDR2: SGHAT, FQNNGV. CDR3 bases: TGTGCCAGCAGCTTAGATAGGCAGGGCTATGGCTACACCTTC. Amino acid sequence: CASSLDRQGYGYTF. The full variable domain, rest sourced from reference TRBV11-2 and TRBJ1-2, is EAGVAQSPRYKIIEKRQSVAFWCNPISGHATLYWYQQILGQGPKLLIQFQNNGVVDDSQLPKDRFSAERLKGVDSTLKIQPAKLEDSAVYLCASSLDRQGYGYTFGSGTRLTVV.